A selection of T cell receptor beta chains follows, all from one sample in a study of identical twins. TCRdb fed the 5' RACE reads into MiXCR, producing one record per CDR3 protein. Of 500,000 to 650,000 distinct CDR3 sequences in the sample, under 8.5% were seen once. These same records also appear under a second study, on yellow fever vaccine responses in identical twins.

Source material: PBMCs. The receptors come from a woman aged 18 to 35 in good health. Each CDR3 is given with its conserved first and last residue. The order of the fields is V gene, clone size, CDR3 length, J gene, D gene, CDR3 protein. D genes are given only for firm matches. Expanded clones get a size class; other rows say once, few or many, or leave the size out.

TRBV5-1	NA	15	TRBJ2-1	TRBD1	CASSCGQGGYNEQFF
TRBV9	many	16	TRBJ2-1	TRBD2	CASSVLAGAARNEQFF
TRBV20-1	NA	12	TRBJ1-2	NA	CSASEGYYGYTF
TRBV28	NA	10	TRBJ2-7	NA	CATYLEFPYF
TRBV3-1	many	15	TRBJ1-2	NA	CASSLGPTINYGYTF
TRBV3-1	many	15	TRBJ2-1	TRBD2	CASSWTSGSINEQFF
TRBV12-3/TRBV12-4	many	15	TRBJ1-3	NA	CASSPSGRPGNTIYF
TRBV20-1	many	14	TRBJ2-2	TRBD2	CSARGTSDAGELFF
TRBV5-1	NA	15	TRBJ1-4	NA	CASSLGQNVNEKLFF
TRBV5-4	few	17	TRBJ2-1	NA	CASSPGAGSSSYNEQFF
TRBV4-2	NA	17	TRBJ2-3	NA	CASSRRVGQGSTDTQYF
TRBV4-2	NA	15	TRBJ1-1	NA	CASSSRDLGDTEAFF
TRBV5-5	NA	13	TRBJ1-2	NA	CASSLNRGPGYTF
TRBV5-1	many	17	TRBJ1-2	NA	CASSLRTETDAPWGYTF
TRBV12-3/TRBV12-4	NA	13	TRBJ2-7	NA	CASSLYAGLGLDF
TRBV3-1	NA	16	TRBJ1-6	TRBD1	CASSQERGRGNSPLHF
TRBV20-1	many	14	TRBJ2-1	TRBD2	CSAPLAGVYNEQFF
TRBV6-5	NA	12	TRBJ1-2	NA	CASSYGVNGYTF
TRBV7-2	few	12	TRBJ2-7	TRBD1	CASSPDRAGQYF
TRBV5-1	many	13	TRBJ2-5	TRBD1	CASSRTGVETQYF
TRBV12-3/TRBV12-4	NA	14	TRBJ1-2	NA	CASSLGAGAFGYTF
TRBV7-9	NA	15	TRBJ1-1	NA	CASSFRDPWDTEAFF
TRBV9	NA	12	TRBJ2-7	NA	CASSEGGSEQYF
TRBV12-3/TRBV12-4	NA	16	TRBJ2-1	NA	CASSLGAASSYNEQFF
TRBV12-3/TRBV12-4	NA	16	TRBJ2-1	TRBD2	CASSLGRGGGGNEQFF
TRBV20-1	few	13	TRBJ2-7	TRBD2	CSAELAGDLEQYF
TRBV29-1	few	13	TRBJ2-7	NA	CSVEPPGSYEQYF
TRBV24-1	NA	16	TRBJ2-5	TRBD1	CATSDRAGTGDETQYF
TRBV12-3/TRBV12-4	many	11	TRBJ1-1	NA	CASSPDGEAFF
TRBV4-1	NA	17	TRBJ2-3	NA	CASSQEPVEAYTDTQYF
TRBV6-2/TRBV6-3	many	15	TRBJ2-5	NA	CASSFSLSSGTHQYF
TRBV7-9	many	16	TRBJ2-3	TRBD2	CASSFGLAGYTDTQYF
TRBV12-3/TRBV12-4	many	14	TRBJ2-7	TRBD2	CASSPRTSAHEQYF
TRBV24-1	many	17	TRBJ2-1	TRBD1	CATSDRDRASSYNEQFF
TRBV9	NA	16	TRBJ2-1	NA	CASSVGLGESYNEQFF
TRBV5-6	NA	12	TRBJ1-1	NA	CASKWGGTEAFF
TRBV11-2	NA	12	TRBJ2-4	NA	CASSSQQNIQYF
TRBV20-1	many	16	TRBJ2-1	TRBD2	CSAQGGTSGSPNEQFF
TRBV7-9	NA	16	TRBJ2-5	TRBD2	CASSLGPSGALPTQYF
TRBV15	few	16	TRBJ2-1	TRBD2	CATSRAAGGRYNEQFF
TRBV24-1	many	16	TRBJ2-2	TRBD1	CATSDFSTGVTGELFF
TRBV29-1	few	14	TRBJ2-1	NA	CSVEGGLPMNEQFF
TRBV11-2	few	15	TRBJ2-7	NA	CASSLDAAQGWYQYF
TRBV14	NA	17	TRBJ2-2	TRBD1	CASSQFGTGEFTGELFF
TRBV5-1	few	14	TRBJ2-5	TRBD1	CASSSGTEKETQYF
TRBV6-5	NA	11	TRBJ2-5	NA	CASSPLGTQYF
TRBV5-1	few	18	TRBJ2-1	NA	CASSSQGGPGDSYNEQFF
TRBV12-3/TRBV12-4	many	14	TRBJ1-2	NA	CASRPADVNYGYTF
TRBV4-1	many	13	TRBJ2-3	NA	CASSRIPPDTQYF
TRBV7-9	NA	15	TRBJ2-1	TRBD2	CASSLTSGSFDEQFF
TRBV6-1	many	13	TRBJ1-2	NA	CASSEAGNYGYTF
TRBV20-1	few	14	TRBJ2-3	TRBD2	CSAVTSAYTDTQYF
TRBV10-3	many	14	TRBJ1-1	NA	CAITAGVLDTEAFF
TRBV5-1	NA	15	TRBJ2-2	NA	CASSSNTIGTGELFF
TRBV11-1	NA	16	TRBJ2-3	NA	CASSLKGTRGPDTQYF